Listed below are T cell receptor beta chains from one sample, sequenced in a study of shared clonotypes between healthy human individuals. TCRdb keeps only in-frame clones here, not all; method: immunoSEQ multiplex PCR. The table shows some 2,100,000 clones, with around 95% occurring only once. The sample taken for sequencing was naive CD4+ T cells sorted from blood. These receptors all stem from a man between 18 and 29 years old in good health. CDR3s include the opening cysteine and the closing phenylalanine or tryptophan. The order of the fields is J gene, clone size, D gene, V gene, CDR3 protein, CDR3 DNA. A D gene is named only where the DNA matches it firmly. Rows give clone size only sometimes, using once, few, many, or a class for an expanded clone.

>TRBJ2-3|NA|NA|TRBV15
CATSRDWGGAITDTQYF
TGTGCCACCAGCAGAGATTGGGGGGGCGCCATCACAGATACGCAGTATTTT
>TRBJ2-1|once|TRBD2|TRBV5-1
CASSPEGLAGGGNEQFF
TGCGCCAGCAGCCCCGAAGGACTAGCGGGAGGGGGCAATGAGCAGTTCTTC
>TRBJ1-3|NA|TRBD1|TRBV7-6
CASRQGPSSGNTIYF
TGTGCCAGCAGACAGGGGCCTAGCTCTGGAAACACCATATATTTT
>TRBJ1-6|NA|TRBD1|TRBV19
CASSNRRTGGRSSPLHF
TGTGCCAGTAGTAACCGACGGACAGGGGGGAGGAGTTCACCCCTCCACTTT
>TRBJ2-1|NA|TRBD2|TRBV5-6
CASSLRWAGDDEQFF
TGTGCCAGCAGCTTGAGGTGGGCGGGGGATGATGAGCAGTTCTTC
>TRBJ1-4|NA|NA|TRBV6-6
CASRTTRGEKLFF
TGTGCCAGCAGGACCACGAGGGGAGAAAAACTGTTTTTT
>TRBJ2-7|NA|TRBD1|TRBV6-1
CASSASLLRDSEQYF
TGTGCCAGCAGTGCCTCCCTACTCCGGGACAGCGAGCAGTACTTC
>TRBJ2-5|NA|NA|TRBV6-5
CASSSRSRSGETQYF
TGTGCCAGCAGTTCCCGGTCGCGGAGTGGGGAGACCCAGTACTTC
>TRBJ2-4|NA|TRBD1|TRBV4-1
CASSQESGQGLAKNIQYF
TGCGCCAGCAGCCAAGAGTCGGGACAGGGGCTAGCCAAAAACATTCAGTACTTC
>TRBJ2-4|NA|NA|TRBV15
CATSRDLQGPGNIQYF
TGTGCCACCAGCAGAGATCTTCAGGGGCCAGGAAACATTCAGTACTTC
>TRBJ2-2|once|TRBD1|TRBV11-2
CASSRGQGIGELFF
TGTGCCAGCAGCAGGGGACAGGGGATCGGGGAGCTGTTTTTT
>TRBJ1-3|NA|NA|TRBV5-6
CASSPGERSYSGNTIYF
TGTGCCAGCAGCCCAGGAGAACGATCTTACTCTGGAAACACCATATATTTT
>TRBJ2-3|NA|NA|TRBV5-1
CASSLVTGGTDTQYF
TGCGCCAGCAGCTTGGTAACAGGAGGCACAGATACGCAGTATTTT
>TRBJ2-2|NA|TRBD1|TRBV5-8
CASSLGQGASTGELFF
TGTGCCAGCAGCTTGGGACAGGGGGCCTCCACCGGGGAGCTGTTTTTT
>TRBJ2-7|NA|NA|TRBV21-1
CASSKPLAGGPYEQYF
TGTGCCAGCAGCAAGCCACTAGCGGGAGGGCCCTACGAGCAGTACTTC
>TRBJ2-1|NA|NA|TRBV5-6
CASWRTVNNEQFF
TGTGCCAGCTGGAGGACAGTGAACAATGAGCAGTTCTTC
>TRBJ2-2|NA|TRBD1|TRBV10-1
CASSPRQGGTGELFF
TGCGCCAGCAGCCCCAGACAGGGTGGCACCGGGGAGCTGTTTTTT
>TRBJ2-1|NA|TRBD1|TRBV27
CASSLSGPGQRPHNEQFF
TGTGCCAGCAGCCTTTCTGGTCCGGGACAGAGGCCCCACAATGAGCAGTTCTTC
>TRBJ1-2|NA|NA|TRBV29-1
CSVSSLYGYTF
TGCAGCGTCTCCTCTCTCTATGGCTACACCTTC
>TRBJ2-1|NA|TRBD2|TRBV4-3
CASSQTIAGSYNEQFF
TGCGCCAGCAGCCAAACCATAGCGGGCTCCTACAATGAGCAGTTCTTC
>TRBJ2-7|NA|NA|TRBV6-1
CASSGTTTGRGRGEQYF
TGTGCCAGCAGTGGGACTACTACAGGGAGGGGCAGAGGCGAGCAGTACTTC
>TRBJ2-7|NA|NA|TRBV5-1
CASSPLDGLTYEQYF
TGCGCCAGCAGCCCCCTCGATGGCTTAACCTACGAGCAGTACTTC
>TRBJ1-5|NA|NA|TRBV28
CASSSRGQPQHF
TGTGCCAGCAGTTCCAGGGGTCAGCCCCAGCATTTT
>TRBJ1-5|NA|NA|TRBV28
CASHRDLNQPQHF
TGTGCCTCGCACCGGGACTTAAATCAGCCCCAGCATTTT
>TRBJ2-7|NA|NA|TRBV2
CASGGQYEQYF
TGTGCCAGCGGGGGGCAGTACGAGCAGTACTTC
>TRBJ2-7|NA|TRBD1|TRBV9
CASSSGDRATDYEQYF
TGTGCCAGCAGCTCAGGGGACAGGGCGACTGACTACGAGCAGTACTTC
>TRBJ1-1|once|NA|TRBV19
CASSFRTNTEAFF
TGTGCCAGTAGTTTCAGGACGAACACTGAAGCTTTCTTT
>TRBJ1-5|NA|TRBD1|TRBV29-1
CSVSTGTGSNQPQHF
TGCAGCGTCAGCACCGGGACAGGGAGTAATCAGCCCCAGCATTTT
>TRBJ1-3|NA|NA|TRBV7-2
CASSWTTDIGNTIYF
TGTGCCAGCAGCTGGACAACAGATATTGGAAACACCATATATTTT
>TRBJ1-6|NA|NA|TRBV7-2
CASSPVIRSGSLSPLHF
TGTGCCAGCAGCCCAGTTATCCGCTCTGGGTCACTTTCACCCCTCCACTTT
>TRBJ2-2|NA|NA|TRBV7-8
CASSGTESNTGELFF
TGTGCCTCCTCCGGGACCGAGTCGAACACCGGGGAGCTGTTTTTT
>TRBJ2-6|NA|TRBD1|TRBV7-9
CASSLGTGDSGANVLTF
TGTGCCAGCAGCCTCGGGACAGGGGACTCTGGGGCCAACGTCCTGACTTTC
>TRBJ2-7|NA|TRBD2|TRBV4-2
CASSRQAGGSSYEQYF
TGTGCCAGCAGCCGGCAGGCCGGCGGGAGCTCCTACGAGCAGTACTTC
>TRBJ2-1|once|TRBD2|TRBV27
CASSLSAGRYSSYNEQFF
TGTGCCAGCAGTTTATCAGCGGGACGTTATAGCTCCTACAATGAGCAGTTCTTC
>TRBJ2-1|NA|TRBD2|TRBV19
CASSSLAGGIRNEQFF
TGTGCCAGTAGTTCATTAGCGGGAGGTATTAGGAATGAGCAGTTCTTC
>TRBJ1-4|NA|TRBD1|TRBV10-3
CAISGQGSTNEKLFF
TGTGCCATCAGCGGACAGGGATCAACTAATGAAAAACTGTTTTTT
>TRBJ2-5|NA|NA|TRBV11-2
CAVRASGLGETQYF
TGTGCCGTTCGCGCATCCGGGCTCGGGGAGACCCAGTACTTC
>TRBJ2-3|NA|NA|TRBV10-3
CAIRGGRPDTQYF
TGTGCCATCAGGGGGGGCCGCCCAGATACGCAGTATTTT
>TRBJ2-6|NA|NA|TRBV10-3
CAISESPGSGANVLTF
TGTGCCATCAGTGAGTCACCCGGGAGTGGGGCCAACGTCCTGACTTTC
>TRBJ1-2|NA|NA|TRBV28
CASSPTVSYGYTF
TGTGCCAGCAGTCCGACAGTCTCCTATGGCTACACCTTC
>TRBJ1-2|NA|NA|TRBV2
CASSPGHYGYTF
TGTGCCAGCAGCCCAGGGCACTATGGCTACACCTTC
>TRBJ2-7|NA|NA|TRBV4-1
CASSQESYSSYEQYF
TGCGCCAGCAGCCAAGAGTCCTACAGCTCCTACGAGCAGTACTTC
>TRBJ2-5|NA|NA|TRBV4-1
CASTQRGQGIETQYF
TGCGCCAGCACTCAACGAGGACAAGGGATAGAGACCCAGTACTTC
>TRBJ1-6|NA|TRBD1|TRBV9
CASSVEGQSNSPLHF
TGTGCCAGCAGCGTAGAGGGACAGAGTAATTCACCCCTCCACTTT
>TRBJ1-6|NA|NA|TRBV5-6
CASSLGGSYNSPLHF
TGTGCCAGCAGCTTGGGGGGCTCCTATAATTCACCCCTCCACTTT
>TRBJ1-5|NA|TRBD1|TRBV6-1
CASDPGGATNQPQHF
TGTGCCAGCGATCCAGGGGGCGCGACAAACCAGCCCCAGCATTTT
>TRBJ2-7|NA|TRBD2|TRBV30
CAWSGTSKFEQYF
TGTGCCTGGAGTGGGACTAGCAAGTTCGAGCAGTACTTC
>TRBJ1-2|NA|NA|TRBV2
CASKVTGLNYGYTF
TGTGCCAGCAAGGTCACAGGGCTGAACTATGGCTACACCTTC
>TRBJ2-7|few|NA|TRBV5-6
CASSAGGEQYF
TGTGCCAGCAGCGCCGGGGGCGAGCAGTACTTC
>TRBJ2-3|once|TRBD2|TRBV30
CAWETGGSDTQYF
TGTGCCTGGGAGACCGGGGGGTCAGATACGCAGTATTTT
>TRBJ1-6|NA|NA|TRBV5-1
CASSLEASSSYNSPLHF
TGCGCCAGCAGCTTGGAAGCGTCGAGCTCCTATAATTCACCCCTCCACTTT